What follows are 3 T cell receptor beta chains derived from one specimen sequenced in a study of regulatory T cells in long-lasting Graves disease. The authors built TCR beta libraries using iRepertoire HTBI primers and Arm-PCR of CDR3 regions. TCRdb re-derived calls from the multiplex PCR reads in MiXCR, one entry per CDR3 protein. In the table there are more than 350,000 distinct CDR3 sequences, 21% of which are singletons. Time point denoted: persistent/refractory GD, antithyroid drugs over 5 years with positive TRAb. Making the TCR library involved RNA that had been extracted from PBMCs. The input for sequencing was peripheral blood mononuclear cells (PBMCs), taken when the disease was refractory, from a patient treated with antithyroid drugs. These receptor sequences come from a female donor with Graves disease.

The sample holds many counts of this clonotype. V gene TRBV7-6 combines with J gene TRBJ2-6; no clear D. V lost 8 bases to trimming and J lost 5 bases, with 19 bases between them. The CDR3 sequence is 16 residues long. Germline V lookup: CDR1 SGHVS, CDR2 FNYEAQ. The CDR3 loop reads CASARFEAGRANVLTF. The CDR3 nucleotides are TGTGCCAGCGCGCGTTTTGAGGCTGGAAGGGCCAACGTCCTGACTTTC.

The rearrangement uses TRBV7-9 and TRBJ2-7, with D perhaps TRBD2 (6 bases). Germline V gene lookup returns CDR1 SEHNR and CDR2 FQNEAQ (reference sequence). Trimming removed 5 bases at V and 6 bases at J, with 23 bases between. The CDR3 contains 16 residues. The CDR3 sequence is CASSPLSGTLSAEQYF. CDR3 DNA sequence: TGTGCCAGCAGCCCACTTAGCGGAACCCTTTCGGCCGAGCAGTACTTC.

This CDR3 is CSVVPGTVNAGELFF. CDR3 nucleotides: TGCAGCGTTGTCCCCGGGACAGTTAACGCCGGGGAGCTGTTTTTT. This chain joins TRBV29-1 and TRBJ2-2, with 7 bases fitting TRBD1. Germline CDR1 reads SQVTM; CDR2 reads ANQGSEA. This CDR3 comprises 15 residues. Germline trimming cut 4 bases from V and 6 bases from J; bases unmatched to any gene: 11.